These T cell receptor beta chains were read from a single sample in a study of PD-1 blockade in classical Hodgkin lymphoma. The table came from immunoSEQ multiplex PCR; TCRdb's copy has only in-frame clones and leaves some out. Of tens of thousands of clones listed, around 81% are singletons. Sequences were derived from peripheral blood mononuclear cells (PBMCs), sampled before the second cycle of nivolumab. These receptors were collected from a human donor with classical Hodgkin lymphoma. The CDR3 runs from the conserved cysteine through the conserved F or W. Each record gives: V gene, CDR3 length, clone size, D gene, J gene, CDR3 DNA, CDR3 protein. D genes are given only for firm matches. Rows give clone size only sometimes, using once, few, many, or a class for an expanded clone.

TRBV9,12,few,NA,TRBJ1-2,TGTGCCAGCAGCGTAGCAACGTATGGCTACACCTTC,CASSVATYGYTF
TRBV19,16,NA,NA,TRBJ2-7,TGTGCCAGTAGTATTGGCTACCGATCATGGTCCTACGAGCAGTACTTC,CASSIGYRSWSYEQYF
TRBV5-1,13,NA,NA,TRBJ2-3,TGCGCCAGCAGCTTATCGTTAGGCGGTACGCAGTATTTT,CASSLSLGGTQYF
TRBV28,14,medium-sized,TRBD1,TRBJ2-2,TGTGCCAGCAGTCCTACAGGGGTGACCGGGGAGCTGTTTTTT,CASSPTGVTGELFF
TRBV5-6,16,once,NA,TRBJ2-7,TGTGCCAGCAGCCCCGCCGGGTTCCTGTCCACCCACGAGCAGTACTTC,CASSPAGFLSTHEQYF
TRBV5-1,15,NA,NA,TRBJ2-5,TGCGCCAGCAGCCCGGCGGTAGGAAGGCAAGAGACCCAGTACTTC,CASSPAVGRQETQYF
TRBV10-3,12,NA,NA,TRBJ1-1,TGTGCCATCAGTGATTACAACACTGAAGCTTTCTTT,CAISDYNTEAFF
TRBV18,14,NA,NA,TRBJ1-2,TGTGCCAGCTCACCAAGGACCTCGGACTATGGCTACACCTTC,CASSPRTSDYGYTF
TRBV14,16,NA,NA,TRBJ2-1,TGTGCCAGCAGCCAAGGGTGGGGGAGGCCCCTCAATGAGCAGTTCTTC,CASSQGWGRPLNEQFF
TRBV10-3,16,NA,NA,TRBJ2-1,TGTGCCATCAGTGAGAAGGTCCTCAGCTCCTACAATGAGCAGTTCTTC,CAISEKVLSSYNEQFF
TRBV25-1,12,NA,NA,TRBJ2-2,TGTGCCAGCAGTGATCTTACCGGGGAGCTGTTTTTT,CASSDLTGELFF
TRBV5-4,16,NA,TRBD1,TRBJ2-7,TGTGCCAGCAGCTTGAGATCCGGGACAGGGCTCTGGGAGCAGTACTTC,CASSLRSGTGLWEQYF
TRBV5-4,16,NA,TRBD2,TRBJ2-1,TGTGCCAGCAGCAGATCCGGGACTAGGGATTACAATGAGCAGTTCTTC,CASSRSGTRDYNEQFF
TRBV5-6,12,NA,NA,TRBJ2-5,TGTGCCAGCAGCTTCATGGGAGAGACCCAGTACTTC,CASSFMGETQYF
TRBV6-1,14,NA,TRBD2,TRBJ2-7,TGTGCCAGTCGGACTAGCGGGAGGGCCTACGAGCAGTACTTC,CASRTSGRAYEQYF